What follows are 6 T cell receptor beta chains derived from one specimen sequenced in a study of blood T cell repertoires in COVID-19. Assay used: immunoSEQ multiplex PCR; TCRdb lists only in-frame clones, some missing. The data hold roughly 120,000 clones, with roughly 90% observed a single time. The sequenced sample consisted of peripheral blood. The receptor source for this set is a middle-aged man with active COVID-19.

This chain links TRBV13 with TRBJ2-3; TRBD2 aligns across 12 bases. Germline V gives CDR1 PRHDT, CDR2 FYEKMQ (reference sequence). Trimming took 5 bases from V and 2 from J; bases not matched to a gene: 5. There are 16 residues in the CDR3. The CDR3 sequence is CASSQLAGGITDTQYF. The CDR3 DNA reads TGTGCCAGCAGCCAACTAGCGGGGGGAATCACAGATACGCAGTATTTT.

V usage is TRBV6-6 and J usage is TRBJ2-6, with TRBD1 matching over 7 bases. CDR1 and CDR2 from the germline V gene are MNHNY and SVGAGI (reference sequence). The CDR3 spans 17 residues. The V and J ends lost 6 bases and 0 bases, in that order; junction bases with no gene match: 8. CDR3: CASRRQGVGSGANVLTF. For the CDR3, the DNA is TGTGCCAGCAGGCGACAGGGTGTAGGCTCTGGGGCCAACGTCCTGACTTTC.

In DNA, the CDR3 is TGTGCCAGCAGTGAAGCGAAACTAGCGGGGGGGCGCGGGAAGACCCAGTACTTC. As protein: CASSEAKLAGGRGKTQYF. The chain joins TRBV2 to TRBJ2-5; 13 bases align to TRBD2. The CDR3 is 18 residues long. The trim removed 0 bases at V and 6 bases at J, leaving 10 bases unmatched. Germline V gene sequence: CDR1 SNHLY, CDR2 FYNNEI.

The chain couples TRBV11-3 to TRBJ2-1; the match to TRBD1 covers 8 bases. Germline lookup yields CDR1 SGHNT and CDR2 YENEEA. The CDR3 spans 12 residues. J gave up 15 bases and V 5 bases, and 9 bases lay outside the gene matches. CDR3 bases: TGTGCCAGCAGCCCCAGGACAGGGAATCGGTTCTTC. Translating gives CASSPRTGNRFF.

V usage is TRBV19 and J usage is TRBJ2-1; no definite D call. Germline V gene data show CDR1 as LNHDA and CDR2 as SQIVND (reference sequence). The CDR3 is 13 residues long. V lost 4 bases and J lost 8, with 12 bases in between. In DNA, the CDR3 is TGTGCCAGTAGTACTTACCTTGGCTATGAGCAGTTCTTC. Translation gives CASSTYLGYEQFF.

This chain uses TRBV6-1 with TRBJ1-2; 7 bases align to TRBD1. V lost 2 bases, J lost 4 bases, and 10 bases stayed unmatched. Germline V gene lookup returns CDR1 MNHNS and CDR2 SASEGT. The CDR3 runs 16 residues. CDR3 region: CASSERGRGFPYGYTF. The CDR3 DNA reads TGTGCCAGCAGTGAAAGAGGCAGGGGGTTTCCCTATGGCTACACCTTC.